Shown below are 24 T cell receptor beta chains from a single sample sequenced in a study of blood T cells in healthy people across ages. Primed by a sample-barcoded 5' primer and a J-beta primer mix, a second PCR proceeded for about 6 to 12 cycles. From the 5' RACE reads, TCRdb called clonotypes with MiXCR, one entry per CDR3 protein. The repertoire consists of some 640,000 distinct CDR3 sequences, with roughly 49% occurring once and the leading ten covering around 32%. The sequencing sample was made of blood. Receptors originate from a woman aged 60 to 75 in good health.

The chain combines TRBV10-3 with TRBJ2-7; 11 nucleotides agree with TRBD2. V lost 6 bases to trimming and J lost 2 bases; unmatched junction nucleotides: 6. Germline CDR1 ENHRY, CDR2 SYGVKD. The CDR3 runs to 15 residues. Written as DNA, the CDR3 is TGTGCCATCAGCCAACTAGCGGGGGCCCCCTACGAGCAGTACTTC. Residues: CAISQLAGAPYEQYF.

The V and J genes are TRBV5-1 and TRBJ1-2; 10 bases are shared with TRBD1. The V segment lost 4 bases and the J segment 7 bases; nucleotides outside the gene matches: 7. The CDR3 contains 14 residues. Germline values: CDR1 SGHRS, CDR2 YFSETQ. In DNA form, the CDR3 reads TGCGCCAGCAGCGTGGACAGGGGGTTTGGTGGCTACACCTTC. It encodes CASSVDRGFGGYTF.

J is TRBJ2-7 and V is TRBV6-5; D could derive from TRBD1 or TRBD2 (5 bases each). The CDR3 loop spans 15 amino acids. Deletions cut 5 bases from V and 8 bases from J, with 22 bases between. CDR1 MNHEY and CDR2 SVGAGI come from the germline V gene. The CDR3 sequence is CASSPQGAVGTKQYF. For the CDR3, the DNA is TGTGCCAGCAGTCCCCAGGGAGCGGTGGGTACTAAGCAGTACTTC.

The genes are TRBV12-3 or TRBV12-4 and TRBJ2-7; either TRBD1 or TRBD2 may fit D (6 bases each). The germline V and J ends were trimmed by 1 base and 7 bases, with 17 bases remaining between them. The length of the CDR3 is 15 residues. The CDR3 is CASSLGGVPRGEQYF. In nucleotides, the CDR3 is TGTGCCAGCAGTTTAGGGGGGGTGCCTAGGGGGGAGCAGTACTTC.

The V gene is TRBV4-3, the J gene TRBJ2-1, with D possibly TRBD1 on 5 matching bases. Trimming took 1 base from V and 12 from J, leaving 13 bases between them. Germline CDR1 is LGHNA and CDR2 is YSLEER. The CDR3 is made up of 13 amino acids. In DNA form, the CDR3 reads TGCGCCAGCAGCCAAGGACAGCTTAAGGGGCAGTTCTTC. This gives the protein CASSQGQLKGQFF.

The chain links TRBV2 to TRBJ1-2, with 7 bases that match TRBD1. Trimming took 0 bases from V and 8 from J; bases not matched to a gene: 9. Germline V gives CDR1 SNHLY, CDR2 FYNNEI. CDR3 size: 15 residues. CDR3 protein: CASSEALPGGEGYTF. CDR3 nucleotide sequence: TGTGCCAGCAGTGAAGCGCTCCCAGGGGGAGAAGGCTACACCTTC.

A remark on this clonotype: At one of its ends the junction is not consistent with the germline gene, which may arise from a read error. This chain links TRBV2 with TRBJ2-1; the match to TRBD2 covers 13 bases. The CDR3 is 14 residues long. Germline CDR1 is SNHLY and CDR2 is FYNNEI. CDR3 DNA: TGTGCCCGCAGAACGGGACTAGCGGGAACAGAGCAGTTCTTC. Translating gives CARRTGLAGTEQFF.

This clonotype was recorded a few times. The CDR3 DNA sequence: TGCAGCGTTGGGGGCCACGTCGGTTACAATGAGCAGTTCTTC. Translation gives CSVGGHVGYNEQFF. The chain joins TRBV29-1 to TRBJ2-1; possibly TRBD1 for D (5 bases). CDR1 SQVTM and CDR2 ANQGSEA come from the germline V gene. The CDR3 runs 14 residues. The germline V and J ends were trimmed by 4 bases and 4 bases, with 14 bases remaining between them.

This chain joins TRBV15 and TRBJ2-7, with 7 positions matching TRBD2. Trimming at V came to 3 bases and at J to 4 bases, leaving 12 bases not matched to a gene. CDR1 LNHNV and CDR2 YYDKDF come from the germline V gene (reference sequence). The length of the CDR3 is 16 residues. CDR3 residues: CATSRPRRESRYEQYF. DNA of the CDR3: TGTGCCACCAGCAGGCCAAGGCGGGAGTCAAGGTACGAGCAGTACTTC.

Comments on this clonotype: Its ends do not fully match the called genes, so a read error is possible. The chain recombines TRBV7-2 with TRBJ1-2; 7 bases are a match to TRBD1. Germline V gene lookup returns CDR1 SGHTA and CDR2 FQGNSA. The CDR3 sequence is 15 residues long. In nucleotides, the CDR3 is TGTGCCAGCAGCTTAACCGGATGGACAGGCTATGGCTGCACCTTC. It encodes CASSLTGWTGYGCTF.

The V gene is TRBV12-3 or TRBV12-4, the J gene TRBJ1-2; D uncertain. Trimming removed 2 bases at V and 8 bases at J, with 12 bases between. The CDR3 is 13 amino acids. The CDR3: CASSLSPVRGYTF. CDR3 DNA sequence: TGTGCCAGCAGTTTAAGCCCGGTACGGGGCTACACCTTC.

This clonotype was seen only a few times. The rearrangement uses TRBV6-2 or TRBV6-3 and TRBJ1-2, with 10 bases fitting TRBD1. CDR3 length: 16 residues. With V trimmed by 4 bases and J by 4 bases, 9 bases remained unmatched. Germline CDR1 is MNHEY and CDR2 is SVGEGT. CDR3 coding DNA: TGTGCCAGCAGTTCCCCCCCGGACAGGGGGTTCTATGGCTACACCTTC. Translated, it gives CASSSPPDRGFYGYTF.

The chain recombines TRBV5-1 with TRBJ2-7, with 10 bases identical to TRBD1. V trimming: 4 bases; J trimming: 2 bases; junction bases outside the gene matches: 9. Germline V gene data show CDR1 as SGHRS and CDR2 as YFSETQ. This CDR3 region has 16 residues. DNA of the CDR3: TGCGCCAGCAGCGGTTCTCCGGGACAGGGGACCTACGAGCAGTACTTC. This sequence encodes CASSGSPGQGTYEQYF.

This sequence joins TRBV11-3 and TRBJ2-3; 7 positions match TRBD1. Trimming removed 5 bases from V and 2 bases from J; junction bases left unmatched: 7. The CDR3 runs 15 residues. Germline CDR1 reads SGHNT; CDR2 reads YENEEA. CDR3 in DNA: TGTGCCAGCAGCCTGACCGGGACAGCCACAGATACGCAGTATTTT. Protein sequence: CASSLTGTATDTQYF.

The chain recombines TRBV20-1 with TRBJ1-1; 8 bases match TRBD1. CDR1 and CDR2 from the germline V gene are DFQATT and SNEGSKA (reference sequence). Trimming at V came to 5 bases and at J to 3 bases, leaving 11 bases not matched to a gene. The CDR3 has 15 amino acids. CDR3 amino acids: CSAPFGRGRYTEAFF. The CDR3 bases are TGCAGTGCTCCCTTCGGCAGGGGGCGATACACTGAAGCTTTCTTT.

V and J are TRBV20-1 and TRBJ2-5; D is perhaps TRBD1 (6 bases). Trimming removed 0 bases at V and 6 bases at J, with 11 bases between. The CDR3 length is 13 residues. CDR1 is DFQATT and CDR2 is SNEGSKA in the germline V gene (reference sequence). As DNA, the CDR3 is TGCAGTGCTAGAGATCGGCAGGGGAAGACCCAGTACTTC. Translation: CSARDRQGKTQYF.

The chain uses TRBV10-3 and TRBJ1-1; D is unclear. The V end lost 8 bases, the J end lost 5 bases, and 24 bases lay between the germline ends. CDR1 is ENHRY, CDR2 SYGVKD, per germline. The CDR3 covers 16 residues. The CDR3 DNA reads TGTGCCATCGCCGCCAGCTGGGGTCTGGCGTCGACTGAAGCTTTCTTT. Translating it yields CAIAASWGLASTEAFF.

The V call is TRBV20-1, the J call TRBJ2-3, with 10 bases aligning to TRBD2. This CDR3 comprises 18 residues. Trimming cost V 3 bases and J 3 bases; bases outside gene matches: 15. Germline CDR1 and CDR2: DFQATT and SNEGSKA (reference sequence). CDR3 protein: CSASYGLAGALGTDTQYF. CDR3 coding DNA: TGCAGTGCTAGTTATGGGCTAGCGGGAGCTTTGGGGACAGATACGCAGTATTTT.

The chain has TRBV29-1 and TRBJ2-5; the D call may be TRBD1 or TRBD2 (5 bases each). The CDR3 has 15 residues. Germline CDR1 and CDR2: SQVTM and ANQGSEA. The ends were cut back, 2 bases at V and 9 bases at J, with 22 bases in the middle. Here the CDR3 DNA reads TGCAGCGTTGAAACCTTAGTGCGGGTAGTGGGGCCCCAGTACTTC. Translated: CSVETLVRVVGPQYF.

This rearrangement joins TRBV6-2 or TRBV6-3 to TRBJ1-2, with D possibly TRBD1 on 5 matching bases. Trimming left V 7 bases short and J 5 bases short, with 20 bases between. The germline CDR1 and CDR2 sequences are MNHEY and SVGEGT. CDR3 length equals 15 residues. CDR3 loop: CASTPRGFASYGYTF. In DNA, the CDR3 is TGTGCCAGCACTCCTCGGGGCTTCGCTTCGTATGGCTACACCTTC.

The chain is built from TRBV7-2 and TRBJ2-5, with D possibly matching TRBD2 (5 bases). CDR1 and CDR2 from the germline V gene are SGHTA and FQGNSA. Trimming left V 5 bases short and J 2 bases short, with 12 bases between. The length of the CDR3 is 14 residues. CDR3 loop: CASSHGLVQETQYF. The CDR3 bases are TGTGCCAGCAGCCACGGACTCGTTCAAGAGACCCAGTACTTC.

The chain recombines TRBV7-3 with TRBJ2-6; 9 nucleotides match TRBD2. Germline CDR1 SGHTA, CDR2 FQGTGA. The CDR3 has 19 amino acids. The trim removed 1 base at V and 0 bases at J, leaving 7 bases unmatched. The CDR3 spells CASSLKLAGGTSGANVLTF. DNA of the CDR3: TGTGCCAGCAGCTTAAAACTAGCGGGTGGGACCTCTGGGGCCAACGTCCTGACTTTC. Based on the CDR3 plus reference TRBV7-3 and TRBJ2-6, the full variable domain is GAGVSQTPSNKVTEKGKYVELRCDPISGHTALYWYRQSLGQGPEFLIYFQGTGAADDSGLPNDRFFAVRPEGSVSTLKIQRTERGDSAVYLCASSLKLAGGTSGANVLTFGAGSRLTVL.

This chain uses TRBV28 with TRBJ1-3; D remains unclear. Germline loops: CDR1 MDHEN, CDR2 SYDVKM. The CDR3 consists of 15 residues. Trimming took off 6 bases at V and 4 bases at J, with 16 bases between the two ends. CDR3 in DNA: TGTGCCAGCAGACGTAGGGCCGCGAGGGGAAACACCATATATTTT. It yields the protein CASRRRAARGNTIYF.

This clonotype was counted only a few times. V gene TRBV20-1 combines with J gene TRBJ2-5; 9 bases agree with TRBD1. The CDR3 is made up of 15 amino acids. J was trimmed by 2 bases and V by 4 bases; bases with no gene match: 8. Germline values: CDR1 DFQATT, CDR2 SNEGSKA (reference sequence). The CDR3 DNA reads TGCAGTGCTACCCTCACAGGGGGCGGACAAGAGACCCAGTACTTC. Translated: CSATLTGGGQETQYF.